This entry features one T cell receptor beta chain sequence. This record comes from a study of blood T cell repertoires in COVID-19. In the study overall: Specimens from acute and convalescent COVID-19 originated in the United States, Italy and Spain.

V was cut by 4 bases and J by 1 base, with 12 bases left in between. This CDR3 has 15 amino acids. Germline V gene lookup returns CDR1 KGHDR and CDR2 SFDVKD. The protocol was immunoSEQ multiplex PCR, while the TCRdb copy is restricted to in-frame clones and leaves out a portion. Of around 140,000 clones detected, 80% to 90% appear once; the ten largest clones hold about 9.4%. This chain links TRBV24-1 with TRBJ1-1; D is possibly TRBD1 (6 bases). Material for sequencing was peripheral blood. This sequence was found in a man aged 55-75 years with active or convalescent COVID-19. CDR3: CATSEGDIGNTEAFF. The CDR3 DNA sequence: TGTGCCACCAGTGAGGGGGACATTGGGAACACTGAAGCTTTCTTT.